This T cell receptor (beta chain) was identified during a study of blood T cell repertoires in COVID-19. Overall study context: Some COVID-19 samples were acute and others convalescent; all came from the United States, Italy and Spain. Sample material is recorded as cDNA or gDNA derived from T cells, B-cell-depleted T cells, or PBMCs.

This clone was seen only once. Within the sample, other DNA sequences also encode this same CDR3. As processed by the authors: For nucleated cells, counts were estimated from reference gene primer amplification. Profiled with immunoSEQ multiplex PCR; TCRdb holds only in-frame clones, not every one. The DNA gave D and trimming, while V, J and clone size come from that table. In the table there are under 150,000 clones, 70% to 90% of which are singletons. The TCR originated in a human donor in a cohort sampled during active COVID-19. Sample: peripheral blood.

CDR3 region: CASSPRTSGVSSYEQYF. DNA of the CDR3: TGTGCCAGCAGCCCGCGGACTAGCGGGGTTAGCTCCTACGAGCAGTACTTC. The chain has TRBV3-1 (or the pseudogene TRBV3-2) and TRBJ2-7; 12 bases line up with TRBD2. The CDR3 contains 17 residues. Looked up from germline, CDR1 is LGHDT and CDR2 is YNNKEL (reference sequence). Trimming took 4 bases from V and 0 from J; bases not matched to a gene: 7.